The present TCR beta chain was sequenced within a study of blood T cell repertoires in COVID-19. In the study overall: T cells, B-cell-depleted T cells, or PBMCs provided the cDNA or gDNA that served as material.

Profiling relied on immunoSEQ multiplex PCR, and the TCRdb table lists in-frame clones only, not all of them. The profile shows about 44,000 clones, around 80% of them singletons. Germline CDR1 is SGHAT and CDR2 is FQNNGV. The J segment lost 6 bases and the V segment lost 5 bases, leaving 10 bases of the junction unmatched. This CDR3 contains 15 residues. The clonotype originates from a human donor in a cohort sampled during active COVID-19. This sequence joins TRBV11-2 and TRBJ2-1; 7 nucleotides line up with TRBD2. Material: peripheral blood. CDR3 in DNA: TGTGCCAGCAGCCTGGCGGCCAGCGGGGTCAATGAGCAGTTCTTC. This gives the protein CASSLAASGVNEQFF.